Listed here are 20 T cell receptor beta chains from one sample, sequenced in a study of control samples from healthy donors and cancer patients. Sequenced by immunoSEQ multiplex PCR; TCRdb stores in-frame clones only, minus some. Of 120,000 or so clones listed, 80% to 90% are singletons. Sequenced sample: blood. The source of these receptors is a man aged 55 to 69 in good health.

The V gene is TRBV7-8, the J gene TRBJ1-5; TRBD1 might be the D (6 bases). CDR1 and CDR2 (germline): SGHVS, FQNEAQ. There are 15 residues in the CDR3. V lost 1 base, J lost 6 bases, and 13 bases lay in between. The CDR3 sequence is CASSLVAGVSQPQHF. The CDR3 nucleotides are TGTGCCAGCAGCTTAGTCGCAGGGGTCAGTCAGCCCCAGCATTTT.

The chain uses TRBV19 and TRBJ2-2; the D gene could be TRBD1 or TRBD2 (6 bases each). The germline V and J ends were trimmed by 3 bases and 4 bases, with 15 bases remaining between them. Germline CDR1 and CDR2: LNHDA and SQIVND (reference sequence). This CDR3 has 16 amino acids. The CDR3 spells CASSMGRWGATGELFF. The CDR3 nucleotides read TGTGCCAGTAGTATGGGAAGGTGGGGGGCCACCGGGGAGCTGTTTTTT.

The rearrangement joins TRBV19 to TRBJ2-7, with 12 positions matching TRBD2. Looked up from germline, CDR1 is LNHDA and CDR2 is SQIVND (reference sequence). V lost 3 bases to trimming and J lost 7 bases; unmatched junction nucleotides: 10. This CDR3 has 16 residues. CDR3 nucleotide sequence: TGTGCCAGTAGTATCCAACTAGCGGGGGGCCCGGGGGAGCAGTACTTC. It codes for CASSIQLAGGPGEQYF. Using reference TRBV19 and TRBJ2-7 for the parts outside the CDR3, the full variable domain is DGGITQSPKYLFRKEGQNVTLSCEQNLNHDAMYWYRQDPGQGLRLIYYSQIVNDFQKGDIAEGYSVSREKKESFPLTVTSAQKNPTAFYLCASSIQLAGGPGEQYFGPGTRLTVT.

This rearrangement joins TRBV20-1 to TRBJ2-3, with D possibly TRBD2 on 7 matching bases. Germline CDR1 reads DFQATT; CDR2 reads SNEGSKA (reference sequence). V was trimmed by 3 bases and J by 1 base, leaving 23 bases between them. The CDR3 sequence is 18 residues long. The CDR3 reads CSASYLGGGGQGTDTQYF. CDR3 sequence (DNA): TGCAGTGCTAGTTATCTTGGAGGCGGGGGCCAAGGCACAGATACGCAGTATTTT.

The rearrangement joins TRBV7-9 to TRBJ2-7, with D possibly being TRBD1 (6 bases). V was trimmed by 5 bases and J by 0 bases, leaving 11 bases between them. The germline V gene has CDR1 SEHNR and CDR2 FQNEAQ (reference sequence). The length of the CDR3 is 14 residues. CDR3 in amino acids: CASSHGQLSYEQYF. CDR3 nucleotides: TGTGCCAGCAGCCATGGACAGCTCTCCTACGAGCAGTACTTC.

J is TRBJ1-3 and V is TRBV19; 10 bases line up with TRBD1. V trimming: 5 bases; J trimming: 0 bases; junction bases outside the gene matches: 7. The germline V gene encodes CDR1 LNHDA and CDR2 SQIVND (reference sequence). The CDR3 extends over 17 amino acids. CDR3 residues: CASSPGDRGASGNTIYF. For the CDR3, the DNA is TGTGCCAGTAGTCCGGGGGACAGGGGAGCCTCTGGAAACACCATATATTTT.

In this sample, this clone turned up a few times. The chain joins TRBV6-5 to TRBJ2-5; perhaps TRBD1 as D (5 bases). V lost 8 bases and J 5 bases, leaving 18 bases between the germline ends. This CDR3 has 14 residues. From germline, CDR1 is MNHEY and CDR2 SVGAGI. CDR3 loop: CASAFLTGPETQYF. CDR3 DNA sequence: TGTGCCAGCGCATTTCTAACAGGTCCGGAGACCCAGTACTTC.

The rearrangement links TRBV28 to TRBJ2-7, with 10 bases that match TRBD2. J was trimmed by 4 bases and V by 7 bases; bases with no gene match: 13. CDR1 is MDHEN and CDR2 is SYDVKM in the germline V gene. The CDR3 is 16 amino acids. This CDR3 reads CASNGAGASGGYEQYF. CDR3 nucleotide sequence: TGTGCCAGCAACGGCGCCGGGGCTAGCGGGGGTTACGAGCAGTACTTC.

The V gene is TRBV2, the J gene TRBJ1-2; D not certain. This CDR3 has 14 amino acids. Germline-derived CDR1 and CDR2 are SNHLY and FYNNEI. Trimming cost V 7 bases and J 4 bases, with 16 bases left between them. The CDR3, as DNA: TGTGCCAGCACAGTAATTCAGGAGATCTATGGCTACACCTTC. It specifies CASTVIQEIYGYTF.

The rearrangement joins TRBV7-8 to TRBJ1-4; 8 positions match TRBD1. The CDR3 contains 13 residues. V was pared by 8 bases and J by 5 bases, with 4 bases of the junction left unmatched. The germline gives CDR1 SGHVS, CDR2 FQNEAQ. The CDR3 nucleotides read TGTGCCAGCGGACGGGACAGGAATGAAAAACTGTTTTTT. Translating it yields CASGRDRNEKLFF.

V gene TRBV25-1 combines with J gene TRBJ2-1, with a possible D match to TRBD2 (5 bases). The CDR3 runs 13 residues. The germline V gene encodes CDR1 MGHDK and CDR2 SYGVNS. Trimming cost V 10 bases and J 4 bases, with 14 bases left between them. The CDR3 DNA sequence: TGTGCCACCTTGAAGGACTTTTACAATGAGCAGTTCTTC. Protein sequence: CATLKDFYNEQFF.

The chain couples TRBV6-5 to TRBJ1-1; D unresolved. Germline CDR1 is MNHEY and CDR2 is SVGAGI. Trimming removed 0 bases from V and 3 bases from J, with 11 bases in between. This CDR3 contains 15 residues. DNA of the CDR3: TGTGCCAGCAGTTACTCGAGGGAGTTAGACACTGAAGCTTTCTTT. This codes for CASSYSRELDTEAFF.

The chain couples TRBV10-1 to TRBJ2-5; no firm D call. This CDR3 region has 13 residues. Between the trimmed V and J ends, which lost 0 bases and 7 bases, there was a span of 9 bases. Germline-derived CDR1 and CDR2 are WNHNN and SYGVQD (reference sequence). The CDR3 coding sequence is TGCGCCAGCAGTGAGTCGTTGGAAGGGACCCAGTACTTC. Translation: CASSESLEGTQYF.

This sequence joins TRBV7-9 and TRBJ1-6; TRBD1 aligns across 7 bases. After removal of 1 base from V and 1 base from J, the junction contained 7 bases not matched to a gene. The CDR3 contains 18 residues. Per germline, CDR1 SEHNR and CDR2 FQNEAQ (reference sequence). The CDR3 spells CASSLVGGGSSYNSPLHF. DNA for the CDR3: TGTGCCAGCAGCTTAGTGGGAGGGGGCTCTTCCTATAATTCACCCCTCCACTTT.

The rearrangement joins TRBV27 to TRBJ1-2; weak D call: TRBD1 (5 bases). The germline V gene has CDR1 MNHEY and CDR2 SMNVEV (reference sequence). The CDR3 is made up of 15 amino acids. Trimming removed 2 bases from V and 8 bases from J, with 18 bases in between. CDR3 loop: CASSLGGTRGGGYTF. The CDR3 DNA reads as TGTGCCAGCAGTTTAGGTGGGACCCGCGGTGGGGGCTACACCTTC.

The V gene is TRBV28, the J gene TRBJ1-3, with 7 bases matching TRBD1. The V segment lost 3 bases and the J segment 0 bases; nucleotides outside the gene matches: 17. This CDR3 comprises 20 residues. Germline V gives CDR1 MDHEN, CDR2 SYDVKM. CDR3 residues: CASSFPKTWTGPLSGNTIYF. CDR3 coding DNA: TGTGCCAGCAGTTTCCCGAAGACATGGACAGGCCCCCTCTCTGGAAACACCATATATTTT.

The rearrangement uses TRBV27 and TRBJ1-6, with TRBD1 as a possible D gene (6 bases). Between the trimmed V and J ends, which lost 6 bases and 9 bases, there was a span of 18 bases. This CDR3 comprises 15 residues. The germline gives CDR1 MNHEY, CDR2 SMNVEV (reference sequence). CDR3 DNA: TGTGCCAGCAGGGCCGAGGGGGTAATCTCTTCACCCCTCCACTTT. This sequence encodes CASRAEGVISSPLHF.

The CDR3 coding sequence is TGTGCCAGTAGTATATCCTATCTCGGACTAGCGGGGGGGAGCTCCTACAATGAGCAGTTCTTC. The encoded protein is CASSISYLGLAGGSSYNEQFF. The chain combines TRBV19 with TRBJ2-1; TRBD2 matches at 15 bases. This CDR3 is built from 21 residues. With V trimmed by 2 bases and J by 0 bases, 11 bases remained unmatched. CDR1 is LNHDA, CDR2 SQIVND, per germline (reference sequence).

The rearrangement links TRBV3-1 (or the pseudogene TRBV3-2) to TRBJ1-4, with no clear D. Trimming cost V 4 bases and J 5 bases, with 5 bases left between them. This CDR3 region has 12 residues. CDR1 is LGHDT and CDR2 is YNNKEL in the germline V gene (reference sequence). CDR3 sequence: CASSPLNEKLFF. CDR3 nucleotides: TGTGCCAGCAGCCCCCTGAATGAAAAACTGTTTTTT.

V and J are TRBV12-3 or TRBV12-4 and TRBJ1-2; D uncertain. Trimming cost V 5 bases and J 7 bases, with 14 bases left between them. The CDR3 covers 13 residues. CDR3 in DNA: TGTGCCAGCAGTCAGGACGCGGTGGGTGGCTACACCTTC. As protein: CASSQDAVGGYTF.